Listed below are T cell receptor beta chains from one sample, sequenced in a study of cytotoxic CD8 clonotypes in ibrutinib-treated CLL. Sequenced by immunoSEQ multiplex PCR; TCRdb stores in-frame clones only, minus some. The sample lists approximately 160,000 clones, approximately 90% occurring once. The source was PBMCs, collected at disease progression, from a patient treated with ibrutinib. These receptors all come from a human donor with chronic lymphocytic leukemia. CDR3s include the opening cysteine and the closing phenylalanine or tryptophan. A D gene is named only where the DNA matches it firmly. Some rows have no size entry. The others give once, few or many, or a class for an expanded clone.

j_call,v_call,d_call,clone_size,cdr3_nt,cdr3_aa
TRBJ2-1,TRBV27,.,.,TGTGCCAGCAGTTGGAGGGACAGTACCTACAATGAGCAGTTCTTC,CASSWRDSTYNEQFF
TRBJ1-1,TRBV28,.,.,TGTGCCAGCAGTTTTCCTCCGAACACTGAAGCTTTCTTT,CASSFPPNTEAFF
TRBJ2-7,TRBV10-1,.,.,TGCGCCAGCAGTGAGCCCTTCGCGGGCCCCTACGAGCAGTACTTC,CASSEPFAGPYEQYF
TRBJ2-5,TRBV4-1,.,once,TGCGCCAGCAGCCAAGATGGCGGGGATTGGGAGACCCAGTACTTC,CASSQDGGDWETQYF
TRBJ1-1,TRBV18,.,.,TGTGCCAGCTCACCAATTATTACTGAAGCTTTCTTT,CASSPIITEAFF
TRBJ2-7,TRBV27,.,.,TGTGCCAGCAGTTTAACACATGGAGCCTACGAGCAGTACTTC,CASSLTHGAYEQYF
TRBJ2-7,TRBV5-1,.,.,TGCGCCAGCAGCTTGGCCGGGAGCGGGTACGAGCAGTACTTC,CASSLAGSGYEQYF
TRBJ2-3,TRBV10-3,TRBD2,.,TGTGCCATCTTAAAGCGGGAGGGGGATACGCAGTATTTT,CAILKREGDTQYF
TRBJ2-7,TRBV27,TRBD2,.,TGTGCCAGCAGTTTAGCGGGAGTAGTCTACGAGCAGTACTTC,CASSLAGVVYEQYF
TRBJ1-2,TRBV5-1,.,.,TGCGCCAGCAGCCCAGGGCGTCAGGAAAATAGAAGGTATGGCTACACCTTC,CASSPGRQENRRYGYTF
TRBJ1-3,TRBV7-8,TRBD1,.,TGTGCCAGCAGCTTACCGAGGACAGGTTCGGAAAACACCATATATTTT,CASSLPRTGSENTIYF
TRBJ1-3,TRBV21-1,.,.,TGTGCCAGCAGCAAAGCGGTGTTCGGGACAGGGGTGGGAAACACCATATATTTT,CASSKAVFGTGVGNTIYF
TRBJ1-1,TRBV29-1,.,.,TGCAGCGTTGCCTTGGGGGTAAACACTGAAGCTTTCTTT,CSVALGVNTEAFF
TRBJ2-7,TRBV23-1,.,.,TGCGCCAGCAGTCCGACTTCAGGACAGCGGCATTACGAGCAGTACTTC,CASSPTSGQRHYEQYF
TRBJ1-2,TRBV7-9,.,few,TGTGCCAGCAGCTTTAATGACAGACAAAGGTACATCTATGGCTACACCTTC,CASSFNDRQRYIYGYTF
TRBJ1-1,TRBV4-3,.,.,TGCGCCAGCAGCCATGAGGGACTTTTGAACACTGAAGCTTTCTTT,CASSHEGLLNTEAFF
TRBJ1-4,TRBV5-6,.,.,TGTGCCAGCAGCTTGTATTTCTGGGGCAGCAGAAATGAAAAACTGTTTTTT,CASSLYFWGSRNEKLFF
TRBJ2-7,TRBV5-6,TRBD2,once,TGTGCCAGCAGTCCCTTGATGTTCGGGGCGGGGGACGAGCAGTACTTC,CASSPLMFGAGDEQYF
TRBJ1-3,TRBV11-2,.,.,TGTGCCAGCAGCTTAGGATTGAACGGAAACACCATATATTTT,CASSLGLNGNTIYF
TRBJ1-2,TRBV6-5,.,.,TGTGCCAGCAGTTGGCAGAAAAAATCAAACTATGGCTACACCTTC,CASSWQKKSNYGYTF
TRBJ2-5,TRBV4-2,TRBD1,once,TGTGCCAGCAGCCAGTACCGGGACAGGGGGCAGACCCAGTACTTC,CASSQYRDRGQTQYF
TRBJ1-1,TRBV19,.,.,TGTGCCAGTAGCTCCGGGACAATGAACACTGAAGCTTTCTTT,CASSSGTMNTEAFF
TRBJ2-3,TRBV6-5,.,.,TGTGCCAGCAGTTACAGTATAGGCGGGCGCACAGATACGCAGTATTTT,CASSYSIGGRTDTQYF
TRBJ1-6,TRBV27,TRBD1,.,TGTGCCAGCAGTCTGGACAGGAACTCACCCCTCCACTTT,CASSLDRNSPLHF
TRBJ2-3,TRBV5-1,TRBD2,once,TGCGCCAGCAGCTGGACTAGCGGGAGGGATACGCAGTATTTT,CASSWTSGRDTQYF
TRBJ2-7,TRBV15,.,.,TGTGCCACCAGCATCGGGGGAGTGGAGTACGAGCAGTACTTC,CATSIGGVEYEQYF
TRBJ1-3,TRBV9,.,.,TGTGCCAGCAGCCATGGAGGAAGTGTCACCTACTCTGGAAACACCATATATTTT,CASSHGGSVTYSGNTIYF
TRBJ2-6,TRBV7-2,TRBD2,.,TGTGCCAGCAGCTTAGTCGGGACTACAGGGGCCAACGTCCTGACTTTC,CASSLVGTTGANVLTF
TRBJ1-2,TRBV28,.,.,TGTGCCAGCAGTCCCGACAGTAACTATGGCTACACCTTC,CASSPDSNYGYTF
TRBJ1-1,TRBV11-3,.,.,TGTGCCAGCGCCGCGGCTTCGTTTGAAGCTTTCTTT,CASAAASFEAFF
TRBJ1-1,TRBV19,.,.,TGTGCCAGTAGTATCGGGGCCCACCGATGGAACACTGAAGCTTTCTTT,CASSIGAHRWNTEAFF
TRBJ2-3,TRBV5-1,.,.,TGCGCCAGCAGGCCCGGACAACCTAGCACAGATACGCAGTATTTT,CASRPGQPSTDTQYF
TRBJ1-1,TRBV9,.,.,TGTGCCAGCAGCGTAGTGGGACAGAACACTGAAGCTTTCTTT,CASSVVGQNTEAFF
TRBJ2-2,TRBV7-2,TRBD2,.,TGTGCCAGCAGCCTAGCGGGACCCTCCACCGGGGAGCTGTTTTTT,CASSLAGPSTGELFF
TRBJ2-7,TRBV19,TRBD2,.,TGTGCCAATCCAAAACTAGCGGGAGGTTCCTACGAGCAGTACTTC,CANPKLAGGSYEQYF
TRBJ2-2,TRBV11-3,TRBD1,.,TGTGCCAGCAGCTCCCATACAGGGGACGGGGAGCTGTTTTTT,CASSSHTGDGELFF
TRBJ1-2,TRBV7-9,.,.,TGTGCCAGCAGCGATTCCCGGGTGACTGGCTACACCTTC,CASSDSRVTGYTF
TRBJ2-7,TRBV5-4,.,.,TGTGCCAGCAGCCGCGAAAGTTTGACAGAGATCAGCTCGTACGAGCAGTACTTC,CASSRESLTEISSYEQYF
TRBJ1-5,TRBV7-2,.,.,TGTGCCAGCAGCTTAGCTGGGGGTTATCAGCCCCAGCATTTT,CASSLAGGYQPQHF
TRBJ2-7,TRBV5-1,.,.,TGCGCCAGCAGCTTTGGCGGGACGACCCAATACGAGCAGTACTTC,CASSFGGTTQYEQYF
TRBJ1-4,TRBV29-1,.,once,TGCAGCGTTGAAGATCGTACAGACCCAGGGGAAAAACTGTTTTTT,CSVEDRTDPGEKLFF
TRBJ2-1,TRBV5-5,.,.,TGTGCCAGCAGCTTGTGGGGATACAATGAGCAGTTCTTC,CASSLWGYNEQFF
TRBJ2-3,TRBV9,.,.,TGTGCCAGCAGCGTAGCTGGTCAGGGGAACACAGATACGCAGTATTTT,CASSVAGQGNTDTQYF
TRBJ2-1,TRBV5-1,.,.,TGCGCCAGCAGCCCCCGAACGTCCCGGGACCTAGTGGGGCAGTTCTTC,CASSPRTSRDLVGQFF
TRBJ1-5,TRBV6-6,TRBD1,.,TGTGCCAGCAGTGGACAGGGAAGCGGCAATCAGCCCCAGCATTTT,CASSGQGSGNQPQHF
TRBJ2-3,TRBV30,TRBD2,.,TGTGCCTGGTACTCTAGCGGGAGGAAGACAGATACGCAGTATTTT,CAWYSSGRKTDTQYF
TRBJ1-1,TRBV4-1,TRBD1,.,TGCGCCAGCAGCCTTGGACAGGGGGACGGAGCTTTCTTT,CASSLGQGDGAFF
TRBJ1-5,TRBV18,.,.,TGTGCCAGCTCACCACCATCAGGTAAAGTCGGTCAGCCCCAGCATTTT,CASSPPSGKVGQPQHF
TRBJ2-3,TRBV5-6,.,.,TGTGCCAGCAGCTTGTCGGGCTCCACAGATACGCAGTATTTT,CASSLSGSTDTQYF
TRBJ2-7,TRBV9,.,.,TGTGCCAGCAGCCCCCAATCTGCGAGCTCCTACGAGCAGTACTTC,CASSPQSASSYEQYF
TRBJ1-2,TRBV29-1,TRBD1,few,TGCAGCGTTCGAGGGACAGTATACTATGGCTACACCTTC,CSVRGTVYYGYTF
TRBJ1-2,TRBV7-9,.,.,TGTGCCAGCAGCTTAGAAGGGTATATGGGCTACACCTTC,CASSLEGYMGYTF
TRBJ2-7,TRBV27,TRBD1,.,TGTGCCAGCAGGAAAACAGGGGCCTGGGGCTACGAGCAGTACTTC,CASRKTGAWGYEQYF
TRBJ1-4,TRBV28,TRBD1,.,TGTGCCAGCAGTTTTCCCGAGACAGGGCTGAATGAAAAACTGTTTTTT,CASSFPETGLNEKLFF
TRBJ1-2,TRBV25-1,.,few,TGTGCCAGCAGTGAGGCGGGCTATGGCTACACCTTC,CASSEAGYGYTF
TRBJ1-2,TRBV28,.,.,TGTGCCAGCAGTTTGTCGGGGATGGCTACTAACTATGGCTACACCTTC,CASSLSGMATNYGYTF
TRBJ2-1,TRBV27,TRBD2,.,TGTGCCAGCAGTTGGGGACTAGCGGGAGCTGGATACAATGAGCAGTTCTTC,CASSWGLAGAGYNEQFF
TRBJ2-4,TRBV18,TRBD2,few,TGTGCCAGCTCACCACTTAAGGGTATAGGGACTACAAAAAACATTCAGTACTTC,CASSPLKGIGTTKNIQYF
TRBJ1-5,TRBV2,.,once,TGTGCCAGCAGTCAACTGCAGCCTAATCAGCCCCAGCATTTT,CASSQLQPNQPQHF